This entry lists 9 T cell receptor beta chains sequenced from one sample in a study of blood T cells in healthy people across ages (dated by TCRdb to 2013 to 2016). Libraries came from 5' RACE. Sequenced on an Illumina HiSeq 2500. A second PCR of about 7 to 12 cycles was run with a J-beta primer mix and a sample-barcoded 5' primer. The public reads were run again by TCRdb, first through fastp at Q25 and then through MiXCR, and only productive beta chains were kept. When rows share a CDR3 protein, they turn into one entry using the most common DNA and genes. For this sample the table gives around 870,000 distinct CDR3 sequences, of which 25% to 35% were detected only once. The top ten clonotypes cover 17% of the sample. The sequenced sample consisted of blood. These receptors all come from a woman older than 75 in good health.

In its sample, this clonotype was seen a few times. Possible read error: a much larger clone is one base away. The chain carries TRBV6-2 or TRBV6-3 and TRBJ1-5; D might be TRBD1 (5 bases). CDR1 and CDR2 (germline): MNHEY, SVGEGT. The length of the CDR3 is 14 residues. The V end was cut by 6 bases, the J end by 2 bases, with 11 bases between. CDR3 region: CASRGTAGNQPQHF. Here the CDR3 DNA reads TGTGCCAGCAGGGGGACCGCCGGCAATCAGCCCCAGCATTTT.

Comment on this clonotype: Sequence at one end of the junction differs from germline and may be a read error. The gene calls are TRBV7-2 and TRBJ2-5; D perhaps matches TRBD1 (5 bases). The DNA end is a closer match to TRBJ2-7, so the J assignment may be wrong. The germline gives CDR1 SGHTA, CDR2 FQGNSA. This CDR3 is built from 12 residues. DNA of the CDR3: TGTGCCAGCGGCTTTGCAGGGCACGAGCAGTACTTC. Encoded protein: CASGFAGHEQYF.

The table lists this clonotype with many counts. The rearrangement links TRBV7-2 to TRBJ1-2; D is ambiguous. V shed 1 base and J shed 6 bases, with 9 bases lying between them. Looked up from germline, CDR1 is SGHTA and CDR2 is FQGNSA. The CDR3 sequence is 13 residues long. The CDR3 DNA reads as TGTGCCAGCAGCTTAGTAGGGATGGATGGCTACACCTTC. Its translation: CASSLVGMDGYTF. The full variable domain, its missing parts supplied by reference TRBV7-2 and TRBJ1-2, is GAGVSQSPSNKVTEKGKDVELRCDPISGHTALYWYRQSLGQGLEFLIYFQGNSAPDKSGLPSDRFSAERTGGSVSTLTIQRTQQEDSAVYLCASSLVGMDGYTFGSGTRLTVV.

This rearrangement joins TRBV9 to TRBJ2-1; 8 nucleotides align to TRBD1. This CDR3 spans 15 amino acids. V shed 3 bases, J shed 8 bases, and the junction held 10 bases outside the gene matches. Germline CDR1 is SGDLS and CDR2 is YYNGEE. Here the CDR3 reads CASSADRGRNDEQFF. CDR3 DNA sequence: TGTGCCAGCAGCGCCGACAGGGGAAGGAACGATGAGCAGTTCTTC.

The sample holds many counts of this clonotype. The chain has TRBV20-1 and TRBJ2-1; the D is unclear. V gave up 1 base and J gave up 7 bases, with 17 bases separating them. This CDR3 contains 15 residues. Germline V gives CDR1 DFQATT, CDR2 SNEGSKA (reference sequence). CDR3 nucleotides: TGCAGTGCTAGAGGGGTAGCTAGGGCGACGAATGAGCAGTTCTTC. Its translation: CSARGVARATNEQFF.

The rearrangement links TRBV11-2 to TRBJ2-5; 8 nucleotides match TRBD1. The germline V gene has CDR1 SGHAT and CDR2 FQNNGV. The ends lost 6 bases at V and 7 bases at J; junction bases unmatched: 13. The CDR3 runs to 15 residues. DNA of the CDR3: TGTGCCAGCAGAGCGACAGGGGCCGCTCTTGGGACCCAGTACTTC. This translates into CASRATGAALGTQYF. Full variable domain (outside the CDR3, taken from reference TRBV11-2 and TRBJ2-5): EAGVAQSPRYKIIEKRQSVAFWCNPISGHATLYWYQQILGQGPKLLIQFQNNGVVDDSQLPKDRFSAERLKGVDSTLKIQPAKLEDSAVYLCASRATGAALGTQYFGPGTRLLVL.

V is TRBV7-2 and J is TRBJ2-1; 7 bases fit TRBD1. Losses at the gene ends were 8 bases for V and 4 bases for J; bases not matched to a gene: 11. The CDR3 spans 15 residues. Germline loops: CDR1 SGHTA, CDR2 FQGNSA. This chain's CDR3 is CASRAAGTEYNEQFF. CDR3 sequence (DNA): TGTGCCAGCCGCGCAGCCGGGACAGAGTACAATGAGCAGTTCTTC.

This clonotype was seen more than once but under ten times. This chain joins TRBV27 and TRBJ2-7, with 7 bases fitting TRBD1. Trimming at V came to 6 bases and at J to 2 bases, leaving 7 bases not matched to a gene. CDR3 length: 14 amino acids. Germline assignment: CDR1 MNHEY and CDR2 SMNVEV (reference sequence). CDR3 loop: CASSITGAAYEQYF. In DNA, the CDR3 is TGTGCCAGCAGCATAACAGGGGCGGCCTACGAGCAGTACTTC.

Concerning this clonotype: Sequence at one end of the junction differs from germline and may be a read error. The chain recombines TRBV3-1 with TRBJ2-3; D gene uncertain. CDR1 and CDR2 from the germline V gene are LGHDT and YNNKEL (reference sequence). The CDR3 is made up of 13 amino acids. CDR3 DNA: TGTGCCAGCAGCCCCAACCCGGCAGATGCGCAGTATTTT. Translation: CASSPNPADAQYF.